These 27 T cell receptor beta chains share one sample of origin, sequenced in a study of cytomegalovirus exposure and HLA in healthy donors. The PCR ran on 60 Vbeta and 13 Jbeta primers. Sequenced by immunoSEQ multiplex PCR; TCRdb stores in-frame clones only, minus some. The data show under 150,000 clones, approximately 84% seen once. Sequences were obtained from PBMCs. The source of these receptors is a man between 25 and 39 years old in good health and CMV-seropositive.

This clone was detected only once. The rearrangement uses TRBV7-2 and TRBJ1-1; D perhaps matches TRBD1 (6 bases). Per the germline V gene, CDR1 is SGHTA and CDR2 is FQGNSA. This CDR3 contains 14 residues. V shed 5 bases and J shed 1 base, with 11 bases lying between them. The CDR3 DNA is TGTGCCAGCAGCCCGGGACACCGGAACACTGAAGCTTTCTTT. Protein: CASSPGHRNTEAFF.

V is TRBV5-4 and J is TRBJ2-2; a possible D gene is TRBD1 (6 bases). From germline, CDR1 is SGHNT and CDR2 YYREEE (reference sequence). V lost 3 bases to trimming and J lost 6 bases, with 18 bases between them. The CDR3 runs 16 residues. The CDR3 nucleotides read TGTGCCAGCAGCTCGAGGGGCAGGGGAGATTCCGGGGAGCTGTTTTTT. It codes for CASSSRGRGDSGELFF.

The rearrangement links TRBV27 to TRBJ2-1; TRBD2 aligns across 15 bases. There are 19 residues in the CDR3. CDR1 is MNHEY and CDR2 is SMNVEV in the germline V gene (reference sequence). V lost 4 bases and J lost 2; bases outside the gene matches: 9. CDR3 sequence (DNA): TGTGCCAGCAGTTCCGAAGGACTAGCGGGAGGGATAACCTACAATGAGCAGTTCTTC. Translated, it gives CASSSEGLAGGITYNEQFF.

This chain uses TRBV9 with TRBJ2-3; TRBD1 agrees at 9 bases. This CDR3 has 16 residues. Germline CDR1 and CDR2: SGDLS and YYNGEE. V trimming: 2 bases; J trimming: 0 bases; junction bases outside the gene matches: 4. The CDR3 nucleotides are TGTGCCAGCAGCGTCCGGGACAGGGCTAGCACAGATACGCAGTATTTT. This encodes CASSVRDRASTDTQYF.

This clone appeared a single time. V gene TRBV5-1 combines with J gene TRBJ2-2; 7 bases agree with TRBD1. Germline assignment: CDR1 SGHRS and CDR2 YFSETQ. V dropped 4 bases and J dropped 4; count of bases not matched to a gene: 7. There are 15 residues in the CDR3. This CDR3 is CASSAIQGPTGELFF. CDR3 bases: TGCGCCAGCAGCGCCATACAGGGGCCCACCGGGGAGCTGTTTTTT.

The chain joins TRBV7-2 to TRBJ2-2, with TRBD2 identical over 9 bases. The V gene end was trimmed by 1 base and the J gene end by 7 bases; junction bases not matched to a gene: 16. The CDR3 has 19 amino acids. CDR1 and CDR2 from the germline V gene are SGHTA and FQGNSA. For the CDR3, the DNA is TGTGCCAGCAGCTTAGAGAATCGCGGGAGGGCCCTCGTCGGCGGGGAGCTGTTTTTT. It yields the protein CASSLENRGRALVGGELFF. The variable domain in full, with the rest retrieved from reference TRBV7-2 and TRBJ2-2, is GAGVSQSPSNKVTEKGKDVELRCDPISGHTALYWYRQSLGQGLEFLIYFQGNSAPDKSGLPSDRFSAERTGGSVSTLTIQRTQQEDSAVYLCASSLENRGRALVGGELFFGEGSRLTVL.

The J gene is TRBJ2-7, the V gene TRBV27; D uncertain. Germline lookup yields CDR1 MNHEY and CDR2 SMNVEV (reference sequence). The CDR3 has 14 residues. Trimming stripped 0 bases from V and 5 bases from J, with 11 bases between. This CDR3 is CASSLSASLHEQYF. CDR3 nucleotide sequence: TGTGCCAGCAGTTTATCGGCTTCCCTCCACGAGCAGTACTTC.

V usage is TRBV6-7 and J usage is TRBJ1-5, with 7 bases matching TRBD1. TRBV6-7 is marked as an open reading frame, function uncertain. V was pared by 0 bases and J by 4 bases, with 12 bases of the junction left unmatched. The CDR3 is 18 residues long. The CDR3 DNA is TGTGCCAGCAGTTACTCGGGACAGCCGTTAGGCGGTAATCAGCCCCAGCATTTT. Its protein is CASSYSGQPLGGNQPQHF.

This chain connects TRBV10-2 to TRBJ1-3, with D perhaps matching TRBD1 (6 bases). The V and J ends lost 3 bases and 1 base respectively, with 7 bases between them. Germline V gene sequence: CDR1 WSHSY, CDR2 SAAADI. This CDR3 is 14 amino acids long. The CDR3 nucleotides are TGCGCCAGCAGTGAAAGGGGGTCTGGAAACACCATATATTTT. Its protein product is CASSERGSGNTIYF.

The V call is TRBV29-1, the J call TRBJ2-2; 10 bases match TRBD2. The CDR3 sequence is 15 residues long. Germline CDR1 reads SQVTM; CDR2 reads ANQGSEA. Unmatched junction bases numbered 8, after V lost 4 bases and J lost 6 bases. CDR3 sequence (DNA): TGCAGCGTTGGATACGGTGGGACTAGCGCCGGGGAGCTGTTTTTT. It yields the protein CSVGYGGTSAGELFF.

The V gene is TRBV10-2, the J gene TRBJ2-5, with 13 nucleotides matching TRBD2. CDR3 size: 16 residues. V lost 5 bases, J lost 4 bases, and 7 bases stayed unmatched. The germline V gene has CDR1 WSHSY and CDR2 SAAADI. CDR3 DNA sequence: TGCGCCAGCAGTCCTTCAAGACTAGCGGGGGGAGAGACCCAGTACTTC. The encoded protein is CASSPSRLAGGETQYF.

The rearrangement links TRBV10-3 to TRBJ1-5; TRBD1 is a possible D gene (5 bases). This CDR3 contains 15 residues. Germline V gives CDR1 ENHRY, CDR2 SYGVKD. With 8 bases removed from V and 3 bases from J, the gap between germline ends came to 17 bases. Here the CDR3 DNA reads TGTGCCATCGGGGGGAGGGTCGGGGACAATCAGCCCCAGCATTTT. Translating gives CAIGGRVGDNQPQHF.

The V call is TRBV19, the J call TRBJ2-1; 8 positions match TRBD2. CDR3 length: 17 amino acids. The germline gives CDR1 LNHDA, CDR2 SQIVND (reference sequence). The V gene end was trimmed by 4 bases and the J gene end by 0 bases; junction bases not matched to a gene: 8. The CDR3 region has the DNA TGTGCCAGTAGTAGTCGGCGGGGGGTCTTCTCCTACAATGAGCAGTTCTTC. It specifies CASSSRRGVFSYNEQFF.

V is TRBV10-1 and J is TRBJ1-6; no reliable D call. Trimming cost V 4 bases and J 5 bases, with 12 bases left between them. Germline V gene sequence: CDR1 WNHNN, CDR2 SYGVQD (reference sequence). CDR3 length equals 15 residues. CDR3 nucleotide sequence: TGCGCCAGCAGTGCGAGGGTGGGAAATAATTCACCCCTCCACTTT. This translates into CASSARVGNNSPLHF.

The chain employs TRBV2 and TRBJ1-1; D remains unclear. Looked up from germline, CDR1 is SNHLY and CDR2 is FYNNEI. The CDR3 runs to 13 residues. Trimming removed 2 bases from V and 5 bases from J, with 9 bases in between. In DNA form, the CDR3 reads TGTGCCAGCAGTGAACGGGGAGGAACTGAAGCTTTCTTT. Its protein product is CASSERGGTEAFF.

The chain recombines TRBV27 with TRBJ2-6, with D perhaps TRBD2 (5 bases). The CDR3 totals 16 residues. V was trimmed by 7 bases and J by 0 bases, leaving 13 bases between them. The germline V gene has CDR1 MNHEY and CDR2 SMNVEV (reference sequence). The CDR3 DNA sequence: TGTGCCAGCACGAGAGGGCGGATCTCTGGGGCCAACGTCCTGACTTTC. It translates to CASTRGRISGANVLTF.

The chain carries TRBV5-1 and TRBJ2-4; D is unclear. CDR1 SGHRS and CDR2 YFSETQ come from the germline V gene. The CDR3 is 14 amino acids. Trimming shortened V by 4 bases and J by 1 base, and 9 bases separated the two germline ends. The CDR3 region is CASSPAGAKNIQYF. The CDR3, as DNA: TGCGCCAGCAGCCCTGCCGGGGCCAAAAACATTCAGTACTTC.

The J gene is TRBJ2-5, the V gene TRBV28, with D possibly TRBD1 on 6 matching bases. The V end lost 6 bases, the J end lost 2 bases, and 16 bases lay between the germline ends. CDR1 and CDR2 from the germline V gene are MDHEN and SYDVKM. The CDR3 is 15 amino acids. The CDR3 loop reads CASSKNDRTQETQYF. The DNA for the CDR3 is TGTGCCAGCAGCAAAAATGACAGGACTCAAGAGACCCAGTACTTC.

This clone was observed a handful of times. The V and J genes are TRBV2 and TRBJ2-7; 11 positions match TRBD1. There are 16 residues in the CDR3. Trimming removed 1 base from V and 3 bases from J; junction bases left unmatched: 5. Germline lookup yields CDR1 SNHLY and CDR2 FYNNEI. The CDR3 sequence: CASSEGAGTGGYEQYF. In DNA form, the CDR3 reads TGTGCCAGCAGTGAAGGAGCCGGGACAGGGGGCTACGAGCAGTACTTC.

The CDR3 nucleotides read TGTGCCAGCAGCCGTGGGACAGGGACTGAAAAACTGTTTTTT. This gives the protein CASSRGTGTEKLFF. V gene TRBV19 combines with J gene TRBJ1-4, with 9 bases lining up with TRBD1. Germline V CDR1 and CDR2: LNHDA, SQIVND (reference sequence). The CDR3 sequence is 14 residues long. Trimming removed 9 bases from V and 7 bases from J; junction bases left unmatched: 9.

The chain employs TRBV18 and TRBJ2-3, with 10 bases that match TRBD2. The V gene's germline CDR1 is KGHSH and CDR2 LQKENI. The CDR3 extends over 17 amino acids. The junction had 8 bases not matched to a gene; V was cut back by 4 bases and J by 1 base. Here the CDR3 reads CASSHGQLAGRTDTQYF. The CDR3 DNA sequence: TGTGCCAGCTCACACGGGCAACTAGCGGGGCGCACAGATACGCAGTATTTT.

The chain couples TRBV29-1 to TRBJ2-5; possible D gene TRBD1, 6 bases. V shed 4 bases and J shed 5 bases, with 8 bases lying between them. The V gene's germline CDR1 is SQVTM and CDR2 ANQGSEA. CDR3 length equals 11 residues. CDR3 DNA sequence: TGCAGCGTTGCAGGGGTTGAGACCCAGTACTTC. It encodes CSVAGVETQYF.

The chain's CDR3 is CASSAAGEYNEQFF. The CDR3 DNA reads TGTGCCAGCAGTGCAGCTGGGGAGTACAATGAGCAGTTCTTC. V gene TRBV2 combines with J gene TRBJ2-1; TRBD2 might be the D (5 bases). This CDR3 spans 14 amino acids. V lost 4 bases and J lost 4, with 11 bases in between. CDR1 is SNHLY, CDR2 FYNNEI, per germline.

The rearrangement uses TRBV28 and TRBJ2-5; 8 bases map to TRBD2. The end of the DNA aligns better with TRBJ2-7, so the J call may be wrong. CDR1 is MDHEN, CDR2 SYDVKM, per germline. This CDR3 contains 15 residues. The CDR3 nucleotides read TGTGCCAGCAGGCCACCCGGGGGGGGACGCTACGAGCAGTACTTC. Its protein is CASRPPGGGRYEQYF.

With respect to this clone: The junction shows a germline mismatch at one end, possibly a read error. J is TRBJ1-2 and V is TRBV5-3; D not certain. TRBV5-3 is reported as an ORF; its role is uncertain. This CDR3 has 15 amino acids. CDR3 amino acids: CASSLVTEHNYGYTF. The CDR3 bases are TGTGCCAGCAGCTTGGTTACAGAACATAACTATGGCTACACCTTC.

DNA for the CDR3: TGTGCCAGCAGCTTATCCGGCGGGGGGAACACTGAAGCTTTCTTT. Residues: CASSLSGGGNTEAFF. The chain recombines TRBV13 with TRBJ1-1; D might be TRBD1 (5 bases). The V end was cut by 2 bases, the J end by 1 base, with 11 bases between. This CDR3 is 15 amino acids long. Germline V CDR1 and CDR2: PRHDT, FYEKMQ (reference sequence).

The CDR3 protein is CASSVQGNTEAFF. DNA of the CDR3: TGCGCCAGCAGCGTACAGGGTAACACTGAAGCTTTCTTT. The chain is built from TRBV5-1 and TRBJ1-1, with D possibly being TRBD1 (6 bases). Trimming cost V 4 bases and J 2 bases, with 9 bases left between them. The CDR3 has 13 residues. In germline, CDR1 is SGHRS, CDR2 YFSETQ.